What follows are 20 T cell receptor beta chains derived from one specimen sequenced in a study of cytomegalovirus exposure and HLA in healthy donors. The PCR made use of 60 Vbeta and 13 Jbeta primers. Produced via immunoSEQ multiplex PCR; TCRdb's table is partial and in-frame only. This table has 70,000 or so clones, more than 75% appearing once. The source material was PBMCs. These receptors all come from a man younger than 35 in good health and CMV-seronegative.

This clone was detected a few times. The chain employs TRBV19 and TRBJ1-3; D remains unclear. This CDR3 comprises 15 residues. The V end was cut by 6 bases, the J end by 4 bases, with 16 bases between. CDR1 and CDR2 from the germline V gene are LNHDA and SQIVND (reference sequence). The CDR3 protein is CASSQLPGRGNTIYF. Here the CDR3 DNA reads TGTGCCAGTAGCCAGTTGCCTGGCAGGGGAAACACCATATATTTT.

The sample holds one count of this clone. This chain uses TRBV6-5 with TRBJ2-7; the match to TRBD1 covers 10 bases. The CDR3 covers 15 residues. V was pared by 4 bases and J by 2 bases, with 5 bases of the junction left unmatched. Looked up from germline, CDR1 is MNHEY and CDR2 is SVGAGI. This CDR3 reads CASSSSGTGAYEQYF. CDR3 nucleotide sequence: TGTGCCAGCAGTTCTTCCGGGACAGGGGCCTACGAGCAGTACTTC.

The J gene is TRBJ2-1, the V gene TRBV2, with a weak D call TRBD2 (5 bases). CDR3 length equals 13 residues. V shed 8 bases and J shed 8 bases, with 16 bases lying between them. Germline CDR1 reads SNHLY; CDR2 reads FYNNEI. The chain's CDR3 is CASGSLTVDEQFF. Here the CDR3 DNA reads TGTGCCAGCGGGAGTTTAACGGTCGATGAGCAGTTCTTC.

This CDR3 reads CASSLSAGTGTYEQYF. Written as DNA, the CDR3 is TGTGCCAGCAGTTTATCGGCAGGGACAGGGACCTACGAGCAGTACTTC. The chain is built from TRBV27 and TRBJ2-7, with 9 bases identical to TRBD1. The ends lost 0 bases at V and 2 bases at J; junction bases unmatched: 5. The CDR3 is 16 residues long. Germline V gene sequence: CDR1 MNHEY, CDR2 SMNVEV (reference sequence).

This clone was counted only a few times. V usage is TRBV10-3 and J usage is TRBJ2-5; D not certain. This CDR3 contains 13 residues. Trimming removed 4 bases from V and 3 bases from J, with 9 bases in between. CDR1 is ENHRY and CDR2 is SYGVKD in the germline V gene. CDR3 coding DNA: TGTGCCATCAGTGTACTCCGGGAAGAGACCCAGTACTTC. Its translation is CAISVLREETQYF.

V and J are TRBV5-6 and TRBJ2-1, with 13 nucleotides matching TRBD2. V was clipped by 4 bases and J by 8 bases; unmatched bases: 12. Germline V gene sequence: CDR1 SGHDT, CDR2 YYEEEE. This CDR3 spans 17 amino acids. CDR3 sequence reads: CASSTTSGRALADEQFF. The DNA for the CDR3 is TGTGCCAGCAGCACCACTAGCGGGAGGGCCTTAGCGGATGAGCAGTTCTTC.

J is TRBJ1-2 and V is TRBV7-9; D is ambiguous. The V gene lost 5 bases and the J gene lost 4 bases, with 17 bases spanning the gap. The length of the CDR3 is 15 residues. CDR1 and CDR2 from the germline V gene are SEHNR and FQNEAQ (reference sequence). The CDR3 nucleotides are TGTGCCAGCAGCCCACAGACCAACCAACCCTATGGCTACACCTTC. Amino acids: CASSPQTNQPYGYTF.

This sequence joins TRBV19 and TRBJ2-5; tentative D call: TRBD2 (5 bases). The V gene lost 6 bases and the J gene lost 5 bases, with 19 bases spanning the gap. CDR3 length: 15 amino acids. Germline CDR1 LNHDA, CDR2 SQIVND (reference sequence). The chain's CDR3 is CASSSLSTMQETQYF. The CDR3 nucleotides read TGTGCCAGTAGCAGTCTCTCGACTATGCAGGAGACCCAGTACTTC.

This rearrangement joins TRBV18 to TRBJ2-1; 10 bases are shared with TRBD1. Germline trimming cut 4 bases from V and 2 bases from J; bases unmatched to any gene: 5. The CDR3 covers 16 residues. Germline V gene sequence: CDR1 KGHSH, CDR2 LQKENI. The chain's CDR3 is CASSQGTGVAYNEQFF. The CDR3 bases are TGTGCCAGCTCACAAGGGACAGGGGTTGCCTACAATGAGCAGTTCTTC.

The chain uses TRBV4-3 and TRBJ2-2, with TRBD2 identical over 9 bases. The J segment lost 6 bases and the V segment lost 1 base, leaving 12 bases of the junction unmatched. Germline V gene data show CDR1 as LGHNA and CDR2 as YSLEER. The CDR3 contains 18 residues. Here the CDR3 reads CASSQVVAGVVFPGELFF. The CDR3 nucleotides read TGCGCCAGCAGCCAAGTAGTAGCGGGGGTTGTTTTCCCCGGGGAGCTGTTTTTT.

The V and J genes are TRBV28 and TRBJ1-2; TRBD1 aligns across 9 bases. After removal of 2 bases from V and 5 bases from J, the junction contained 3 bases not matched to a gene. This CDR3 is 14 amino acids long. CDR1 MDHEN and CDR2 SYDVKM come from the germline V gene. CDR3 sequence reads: CASSLGTGSYGYTF. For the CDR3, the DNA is TGTGCCAGCAGTTTAGGGACAGGGTCATATGGCTACACCTTC.

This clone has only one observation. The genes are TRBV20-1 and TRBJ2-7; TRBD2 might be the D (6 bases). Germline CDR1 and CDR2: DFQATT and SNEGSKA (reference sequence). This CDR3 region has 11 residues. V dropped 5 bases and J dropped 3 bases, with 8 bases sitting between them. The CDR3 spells CSARLVYEQYF. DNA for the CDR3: TGCAGTGCTCGACTAGTCTACGAGCAGTACTTC.

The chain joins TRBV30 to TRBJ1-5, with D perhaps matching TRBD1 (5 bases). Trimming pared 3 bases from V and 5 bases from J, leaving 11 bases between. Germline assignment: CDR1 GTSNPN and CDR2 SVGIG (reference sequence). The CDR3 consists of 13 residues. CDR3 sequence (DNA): TGTGCCTGGAGCGCCTCGGGGGATCAGCCCCAGCATTTT. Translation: CAWSASGDQPQHF.

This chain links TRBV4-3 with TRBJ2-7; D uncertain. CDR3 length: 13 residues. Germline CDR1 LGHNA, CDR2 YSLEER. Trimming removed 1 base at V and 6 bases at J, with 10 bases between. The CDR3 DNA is TGCGCCAGCAGCCAAGCCCGGCAGGCCGAGCAGTACTTC. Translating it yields CASSQARQAEQYF.

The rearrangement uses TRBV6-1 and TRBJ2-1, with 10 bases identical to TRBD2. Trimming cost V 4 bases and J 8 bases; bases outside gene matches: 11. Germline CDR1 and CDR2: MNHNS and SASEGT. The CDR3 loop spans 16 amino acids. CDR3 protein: CASSGRLAGVFDEQFF. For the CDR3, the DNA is TGTGCCAGCAGTGGGCGCCTAGCGGGAGTTTTCGATGAGCAGTTCTTC.

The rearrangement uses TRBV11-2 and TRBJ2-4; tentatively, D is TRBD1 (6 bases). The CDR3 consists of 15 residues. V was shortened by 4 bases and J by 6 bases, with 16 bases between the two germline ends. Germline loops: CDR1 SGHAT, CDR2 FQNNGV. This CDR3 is CASSYRDTLVNIQYF. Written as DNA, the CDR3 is TGTGCCAGCAGCTACCGGGACACCCTAGTAAACATTCAGTACTTC.

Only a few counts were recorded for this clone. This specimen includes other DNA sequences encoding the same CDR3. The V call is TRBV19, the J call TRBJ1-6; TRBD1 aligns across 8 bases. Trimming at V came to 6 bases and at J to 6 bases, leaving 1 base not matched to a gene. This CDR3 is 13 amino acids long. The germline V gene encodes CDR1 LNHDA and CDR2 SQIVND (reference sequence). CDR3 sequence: CASRGTGNSPLHF. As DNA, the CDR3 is TGTGCCAGTAGGGGGACAGGTAATTCACCCCTCCACTTT.

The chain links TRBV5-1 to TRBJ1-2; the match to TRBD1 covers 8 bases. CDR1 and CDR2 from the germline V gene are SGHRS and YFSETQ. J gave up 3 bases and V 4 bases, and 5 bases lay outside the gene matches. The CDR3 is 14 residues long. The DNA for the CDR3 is TGCGCCAGCAGCATTATGACAGGGGACTATGGCTACACCTTC. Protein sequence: CASSIMTGDYGYTF.

This CDR3 reads CASRATGLSGNTIYF. The CDR3 DNA follows: TGTGCCAGTAGAGCGACAGGACTCTCTGGAAACACCATATATTTT. The chain has TRBV19 and TRBJ1-3; the D gene is possibly TRBD1 (6 bases). The V end lost 6 bases, the J end lost 0 bases, and 12 bases lay between the germline ends. The CDR3 runs 15 residues. The germline V gene encodes CDR1 LNHDA and CDR2 SQIVND (reference sequence).

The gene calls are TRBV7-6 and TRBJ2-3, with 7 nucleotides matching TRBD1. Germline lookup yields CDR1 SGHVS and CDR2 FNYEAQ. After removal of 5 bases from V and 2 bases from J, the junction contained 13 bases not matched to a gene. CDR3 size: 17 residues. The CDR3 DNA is TGTGCCAGCAGCGCCTCGCCGGGACAGATAATCACAGATACGCAGTATTTT. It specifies CASSASPGQIITDTQYF. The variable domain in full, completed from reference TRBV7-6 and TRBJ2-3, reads GAGVSQSPRYKVTKRGQDVALRCDPISGHVSLYWYRQALGQGPEFLTYFNYEAQQDKSGLPNDRFSAERPEGSISTLTIQRTEQRDSAMYRCASSASPGQIITDTQYFGPGTRLTVL.